This paragraph covers one T cell receptor beta chain sequence. Its antigen is undetermined. 60 Vbeta and 13 Jbeta primers were used in PCR. The table came from immunoSEQ multiplex PCR; TCRdb's copy has only in-frame clones and leaves some out. The sample contains under 130,000 clones, less than 85% of which appear only once. The V gene end was trimmed by 0 bases and the J gene end by 2 bases; junction bases not matched to a gene: 6. Germline-derived CDR1 and CDR2 are MNHNS and SASEGT. This CDR3 has 16 amino acids. This sample is drawn from a study of cytomegalovirus exposure and HLA in healthy donors. Background on the study: There were around 390 genotyped donors. Of these, roughly 86% fell in the genetic ancestry cluster associated with self-reported Caucasian donors.

General study results and limits: For TCR beta chains, V- and J-gene trimming was later linked to a missense DCLRE1C variant. The study listed 150 to 200 cytomegalovirus-associated TCR beta chains.

The sequencing sample was made of PBMCs. The receptor comes from a man in his forties or fifties in good health and CMV-seropositive. V and J are TRBV6-1 and TRBJ1-2; TRBD1 aligns across 7 bases. The CDR3 sequence is CASSEAGQISNYGYTF. In DNA, the CDR3 is TGTGCCAGCAGTGAAGCGGGACAGATTTCGAACTATGGCTACACCTTC.